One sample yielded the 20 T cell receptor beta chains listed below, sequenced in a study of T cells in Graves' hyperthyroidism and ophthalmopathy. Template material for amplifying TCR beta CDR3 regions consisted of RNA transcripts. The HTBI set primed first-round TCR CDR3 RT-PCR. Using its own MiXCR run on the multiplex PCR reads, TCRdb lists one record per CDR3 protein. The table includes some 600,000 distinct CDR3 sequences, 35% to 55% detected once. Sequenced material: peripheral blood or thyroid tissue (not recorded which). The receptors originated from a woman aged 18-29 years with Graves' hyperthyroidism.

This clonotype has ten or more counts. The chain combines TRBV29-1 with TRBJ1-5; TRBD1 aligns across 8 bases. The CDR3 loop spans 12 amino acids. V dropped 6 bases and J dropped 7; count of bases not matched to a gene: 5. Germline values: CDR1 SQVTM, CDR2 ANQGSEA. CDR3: CSVQTGEQPQHF. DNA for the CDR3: TGCAGCGTACAGACAGGGGAACAGCCCCAGCATTTT.

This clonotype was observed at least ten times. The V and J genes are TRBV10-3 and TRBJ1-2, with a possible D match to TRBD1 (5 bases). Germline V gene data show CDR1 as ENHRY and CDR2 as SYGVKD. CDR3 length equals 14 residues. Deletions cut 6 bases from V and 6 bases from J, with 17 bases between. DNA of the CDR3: TGTGCCATCAGCCTCCCGGACATAGTAAATGGCTACACCTTC. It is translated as CAISLPDIVNGYTF.

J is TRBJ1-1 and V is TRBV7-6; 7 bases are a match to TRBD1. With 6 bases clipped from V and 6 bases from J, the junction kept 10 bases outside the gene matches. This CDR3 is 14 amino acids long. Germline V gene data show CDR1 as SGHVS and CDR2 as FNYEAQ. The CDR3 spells CASRIGGEQPEAFF. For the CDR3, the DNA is TGTGCCAGCAGAATAGGGGGCGAACAGCCTGAAGCTTTCTTT.

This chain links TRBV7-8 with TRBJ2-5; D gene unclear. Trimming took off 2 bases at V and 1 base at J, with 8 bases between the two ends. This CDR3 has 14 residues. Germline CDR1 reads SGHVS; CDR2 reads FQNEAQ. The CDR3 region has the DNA TGTGCCAGCAGCTTAATTGGAGCCCAAGAGACCCAGTACTTC. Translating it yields CASSLIGAQETQYF.

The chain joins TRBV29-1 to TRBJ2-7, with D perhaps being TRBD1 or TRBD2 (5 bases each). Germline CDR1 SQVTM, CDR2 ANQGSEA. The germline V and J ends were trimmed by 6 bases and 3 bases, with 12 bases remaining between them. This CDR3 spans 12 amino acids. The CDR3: CSVSRDRYEQYF. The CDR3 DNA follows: TGCAGCGTCTCCAGGGACCGCTACGAGCAGTACTTC.

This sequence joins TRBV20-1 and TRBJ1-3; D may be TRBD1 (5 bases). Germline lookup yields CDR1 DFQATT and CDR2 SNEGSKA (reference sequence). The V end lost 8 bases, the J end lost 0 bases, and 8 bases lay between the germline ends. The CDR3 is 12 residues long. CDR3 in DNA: TGCAGTTACAGGAGCTCTGGAAACACCATATATTTT. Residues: CSYRSSGNTIYF.

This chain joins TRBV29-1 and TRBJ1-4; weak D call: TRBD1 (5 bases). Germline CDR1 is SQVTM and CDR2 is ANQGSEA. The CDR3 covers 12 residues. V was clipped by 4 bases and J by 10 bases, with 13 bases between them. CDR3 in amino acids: CSVGQGRGKLFF. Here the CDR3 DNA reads TGCAGCGTTGGGCAGGGAAGGGGAAAACTGTTTTTT.

CDR3 nucleotide sequence: TGCAGCGAGACCCGGGGACAGCGGTACGAGCAGTACTTC. Residues: CSETRGQRYEQYF. The chain couples TRBV29-1 to TRBJ2-7, with 7 bases aligning to TRBD1. Trimming at V came to 7 bases and at J to 4 bases, leaving 10 bases not matched to a gene. CDR1 and CDR2 (germline): SQVTM, ANQGSEA. This CDR3 contains 13 residues.

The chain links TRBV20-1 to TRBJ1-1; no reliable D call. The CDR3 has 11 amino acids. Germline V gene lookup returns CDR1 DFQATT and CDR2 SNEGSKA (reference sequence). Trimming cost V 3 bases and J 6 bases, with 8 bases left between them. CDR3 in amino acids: CSASAGPEAFF. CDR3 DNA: TGCAGTGCTAGTGCAGGACCTGAAGCTTTCTTT.

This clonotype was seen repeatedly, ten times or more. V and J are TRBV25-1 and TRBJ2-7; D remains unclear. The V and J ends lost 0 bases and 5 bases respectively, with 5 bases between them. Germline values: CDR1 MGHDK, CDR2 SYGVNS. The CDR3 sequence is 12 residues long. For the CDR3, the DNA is TGTGCCAGCAGTGAATACCCCAACGAGCAGTACTTC. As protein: CASSEYPNEQYF.

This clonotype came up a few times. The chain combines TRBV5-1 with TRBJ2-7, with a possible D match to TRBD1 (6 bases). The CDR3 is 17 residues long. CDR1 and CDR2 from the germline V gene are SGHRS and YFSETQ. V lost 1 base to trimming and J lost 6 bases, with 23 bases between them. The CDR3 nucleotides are TGCGCCAGCAGCTTGTTGGTGTTGGGGGCGGCATCTGGCGAGCAGTACTTC. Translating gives CASSLLVLGAASGEQYF.

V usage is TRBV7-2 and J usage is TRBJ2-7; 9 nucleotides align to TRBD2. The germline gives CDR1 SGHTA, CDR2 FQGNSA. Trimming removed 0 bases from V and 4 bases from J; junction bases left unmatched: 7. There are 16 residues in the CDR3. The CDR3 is CASSLAHSGRGYEQYF. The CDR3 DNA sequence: TGTGCCAGCAGCTTAGCCCATAGCGGGAGAGGATACGAGCAGTACTTC.

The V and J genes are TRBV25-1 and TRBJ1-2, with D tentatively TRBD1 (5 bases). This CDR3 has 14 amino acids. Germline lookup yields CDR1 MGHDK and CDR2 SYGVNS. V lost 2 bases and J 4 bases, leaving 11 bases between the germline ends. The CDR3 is CASSEVGLGYGYTF. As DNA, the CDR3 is TGTGCCAGCAGTGAAGTGGGGCTCGGCTATGGCTACACCTTC.

This CDR3 is CATSVTGVVGYTF. CDR3 DNA sequence: TGTGCCACCAGTGTTACCGGGGTTGTTGGCTACACCTTC. The chain is built from TRBV24-1 and TRBJ1-2; D gene unclear. This CDR3 has 13 amino acids. V was trimmed by 5 bases and J by 7 bases, leaving 13 bases between them. Germline CDR1 reads KGHDR; CDR2 reads SFDVKD.

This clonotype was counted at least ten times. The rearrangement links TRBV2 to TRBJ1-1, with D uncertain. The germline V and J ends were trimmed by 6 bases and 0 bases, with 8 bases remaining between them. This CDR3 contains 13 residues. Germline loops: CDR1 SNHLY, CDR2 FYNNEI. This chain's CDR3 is CASSDGVNTEAFF. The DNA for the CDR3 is TGTGCCAGCAGCGACGGCGTGAACACTGAAGCTTTCTTT.

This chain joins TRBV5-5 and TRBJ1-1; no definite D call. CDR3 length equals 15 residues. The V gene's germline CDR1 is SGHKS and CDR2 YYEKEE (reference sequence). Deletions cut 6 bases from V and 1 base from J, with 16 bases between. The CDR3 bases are TGTGCCAGCACCCGAGCTCAGGCCGGGAACACTGAAGCTTTCTTT. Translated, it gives CASTRAQAGNTEAFF.

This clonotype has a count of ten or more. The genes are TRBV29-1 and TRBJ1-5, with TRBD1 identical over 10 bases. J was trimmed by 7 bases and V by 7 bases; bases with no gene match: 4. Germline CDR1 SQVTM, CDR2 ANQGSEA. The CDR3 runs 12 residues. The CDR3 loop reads CSGGQGGQPQHF. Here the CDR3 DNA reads TGCAGCGGAGGACAGGGGGGGCAGCCCCAGCATTTT.

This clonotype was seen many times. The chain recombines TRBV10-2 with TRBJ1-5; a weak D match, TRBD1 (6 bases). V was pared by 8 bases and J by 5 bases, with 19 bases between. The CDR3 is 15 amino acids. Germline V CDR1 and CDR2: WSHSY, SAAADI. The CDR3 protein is CASGSGTMLDQPQHF. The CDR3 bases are TGCGCCAGCGGATCCGGGACAATGCTGGATCAGCCCCAGCATTTT.

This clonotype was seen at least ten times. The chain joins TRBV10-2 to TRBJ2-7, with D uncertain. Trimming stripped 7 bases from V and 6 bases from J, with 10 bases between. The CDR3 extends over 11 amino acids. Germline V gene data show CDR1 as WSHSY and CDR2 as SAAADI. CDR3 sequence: CASTQVREQYF. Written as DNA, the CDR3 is TGCGCCAGCACTCAAGTGCGCGAGCAGTACTTC.

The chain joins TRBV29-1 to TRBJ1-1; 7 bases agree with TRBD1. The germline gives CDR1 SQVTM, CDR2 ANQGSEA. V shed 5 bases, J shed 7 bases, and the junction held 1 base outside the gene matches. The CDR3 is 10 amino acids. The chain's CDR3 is CSVRGREAFF. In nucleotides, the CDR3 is TGCAGCGTTAGGGGGCGTGAAGCTTTCTTT.